These 24 T cell receptor beta chains were all obtained from the same sample, sequenced in a study of blood T cell repertoires in COVID-19. Assay used: immunoSEQ multiplex PCR; TCRdb lists only in-frame clones, some missing. The sample contains about 3,700 clones, roughly 80% of which appear only once. Material: peripheral blood. The receptors were gathered from a human donor in a cohort sampled during active COVID-19.

The J gene is TRBJ1-2, the V gene TRBV9; D is unresolved. The CDR3 contains 16 residues. Between the trimmed V and J ends, which lost 2 bases and 2 bases, there was a span of 16 bases. Germline-derived CDR1 and CDR2 are SGDLS and YYNGEE. The CDR3 loop is CASSVSQEGRNYGYTF. Here the CDR3 DNA reads TGTGCCAGCAGCGTGAGCCAGGAAGGGAGGAACTATGGCTACACCTTC.

This clone was seen only a few times. The J gene is TRBJ2-3, the V gene TRBV3-1 (or the pseudogene TRBV3-2), with TRBD2 matching 7 bases. Germline CDR1 and CDR2: LGHDT and YNNKEL (reference sequence). The CDR3 spans 16 residues. The ends lost 4 bases at V and 4 bases at J; junction bases unmatched: 11. The CDR3 DNA is TGTGCCAGCAGCCCCGGGGCAGCGGGGAGTTCAGATACGCAGTATTTT. This codes for CASSPGAAGSSDTQYF.

The chain combines TRBV30 with TRBJ1-6; TRBD1 is a possible D gene (5 bases). V dropped 4 bases and J dropped 7 bases, with 11 bases sitting between them. The CDR3 contains 13 residues. In germline, CDR1 is GTSNPN, CDR2 SVGIG (reference sequence). The CDR3 sequence is CAWKSRENSPLHF. The CDR3 DNA follows: TGTGCCTGGAAGAGCAGGGAAAATTCACCCCTCCACTTT.

V is TRBV5-5 and J is TRBJ2-7, with TRBD1 identical over 11 bases. Germline V gene sequence: CDR1 SGHKS, CDR2 YYEKEE (reference sequence). This CDR3 spans 19 amino acids. The trim removed 2 bases at V and 0 bases at J, leaving 13 bases unmatched. CDR3 region: CASSFGQGAPLSYSYEQYF. The CDR3 DNA reads as TGTGCCAGCAGCTTTGGACAGGGGGCGCCCCTATCTTACTCCTACGAGCAGTACTTC. Supplemented by reference TRBV5-5 and TRBJ2-7, the full variable domain reads DAGVTQSPTHLIKTRGQQVTLRCSPISGHKSVSWYQQVLGQGPQFIFQYYEKEERGRGNFPDRFSARQFPNYSSELNVNALLLGDSALYLCASSFGQGAPLSYSYEQYFGPGTRLTVT.

The count of this clone is one. As DNA, the CDR3 is TGCGCCAGCAGCCAAGATGGGACAGGGTATCAGCCCCAGCATTTT. It translates to CASSQDGTGYQPQHF. The chain has TRBV4-3 and TRBJ1-5; 9 bases match TRBD1. In germline, CDR1 is LGHNA, CDR2 YSLEER. The CDR3 extends over 15 amino acids. Trimming cost V 0 bases and J 5 bases; bases outside gene matches: 2.

The chain recombines TRBV6-4 with TRBJ2-3; TRBD2 aligns across 7 bases. The trim removed 2 bases at V and 0 bases at J, leaving 5 bases unmatched. This CDR3 spans 16 amino acids. Germline CDR1 reads MRHNA; CDR2 reads SNTAGT. The CDR3 bases are TGTGCCAGCAGTGACACCCGGGGACTAAGCACAGATACGCAGTATTTT. Translated: CASSDTRGLSTDTQYF.

This clone appeared a few times. The chain couples TRBV27 to TRBJ2-2; D might be TRBD2 (6 bases). V lost 9 bases to trimming and J lost 4 bases, with 12 bases between them. This CDR3 comprises 13 residues. Germline CDR1 and CDR2: MNHEY and SMNVEV (reference sequence). The DNA of the CDR3 is TGTGCCAGTAGGGGACTTACCACCGGGGAGCTGTTTTTT. This codes for CASRGLTTGELFF.

The CDR3 here is CASSTGTGSYNEQFF. CDR3 in DNA: TGTGCCAGCAGCACCGGGACAGGCTCCTACAATGAGCAGTTCTTC. V is TRBV6-4 and J is TRBJ2-1; 8 positions match TRBD1. The CDR3 has 15 amino acids. J was trimmed by 0 bases and V by 6 bases; bases with no gene match: 4. Germline-derived CDR1 and CDR2 are MRHNA and SNTAGT.

V usage is TRBV5-1 and J usage is TRBJ1-1; D perhaps matches TRBD1 (6 bases). Trimming pared 4 bases from V and 0 bases from J, leaving 19 bases between. Germline V gene data show CDR1 as SGHRS and CDR2 as YFSETQ. This CDR3 is built from 17 residues. The chain's CDR3 is CASSANGGRGMNTEAFF. The CDR3 nucleotides are TGCGCCAGCAGCGCTAACGGGGGGCGCGGGATGAACACTGAAGCTTTCTTT. The entire variable domain, with the rest obtained from reference TRBV5-1 and TRBJ1-1, is as follows: KAGVTQTPRYLIKTRGQQVTLSCSPISGHRSVSWYQQTPGQGLQFLFEYFSETQRNKGNFPGRFSGRQFSNSRSEMNVSTLELGDSALYLCASSANGGRGMNTEAFFGQGTRLTVV.

This clone came up a few times. The chain couples TRBV6-2 or TRBV6-3 to TRBJ2-1; 11 bases map to TRBD2. The CDR3 is made up of 17 amino acids. With 0 bases clipped from V and 5 bases from J, the junction kept 6 bases outside the gene matches. CDR1 MNHEY and CDR2 SVGEGT come from the germline V gene. The CDR3 bases are TGTGCCAGCAGTTACTCCCCGACTAGCGGGATACACAATGAGCAGTTCTTC. Its translation is CASSYSPTSGIHNEQFF.

The chain has TRBV5-6 and TRBJ1-5, with 7 bases lining up with TRBD1. The CDR3 loop spans 15 amino acids. CDR1 SGHDT and CDR2 YYEEEE come from the germline V gene. V shed 1 base and J 5 bases; nucleotides not matched to a gene: 6. CDR3 amino acids: CASSLSQGRYQPQHF. In nucleotides, the CDR3 is TGTGCCAGCAGCTTGTCACAGGGGCGCTATCAGCCCCAGCATTTT. Drawing the rest from reference TRBV5-6 and TRBJ1-5, the complete variable domain is DAGVTQSPTHLIKTRGQQVTLRCSPKSGHDTVSWYQQALGQGPQFIFQYYEEEERQRGNFPDRFSGHQFPNYSSELNVNALLLGDSALYLCASSLSQGRYQPQHFGDGTRLSIL.

This chain uses TRBV19 with TRBJ1-2; D is possibly TRBD1 (5 bases). The CDR3 covers 15 residues. Germline V gene sequence: CDR1 LNHDA, CDR2 SQIVND (reference sequence). Trimming took off 4 bases at V and 4 bases at J, with 16 bases between the two ends. CDR3 loop: CASSTGTGVSYGYTF. CDR3 nucleotide sequence: TGTGCCAGTAGTACGGGGACGGGGGTGAGCTATGGCTACACCTTC.

By its share, this clone is large. As DNA, the CDR3 is TGTGCCAGCAGCGTAGCGGAGGACGGGGATAGCTCCTACGAGCAGTACTTC. Its protein product is CASSVAEDGDSSYEQYF. This chain joins TRBV9 and TRBJ2-7, with D possibly matching TRBD2 (5 bases). V lost 0 bases and J 0 bases, leaving 16 bases between the germline ends. Germline values: CDR1 SGDLS, CDR2 YYNGEE. This CDR3 spans 17 amino acids.

As DNA, the CDR3 is TGTGCCAGCAGCCCACCGGGACTGAGGGAGACCCAGTACTTC. This gives the protein CASSPPGLRETQYF. The chain couples TRBV5-6 to TRBJ2-5; the D gene is possibly TRBD2 (6 bases). V was cut by 4 bases and J by 5 bases, with 15 bases left in between. Per the germline V gene, CDR1 is SGHDT and CDR2 is YYEEEE. The CDR3 loop spans 14 amino acids.

This clone was detected a few times. The J gene is TRBJ1-1, the V gene TRBV5-4; D remains ambiguous. The CDR3 consists of 17 residues. The ends were cut back, 4 bases at V and 2 bases at J, with 21 bases in the middle. Per the germline V gene, CDR1 is SGHNT and CDR2 is YYREEE (reference sequence). CDR3 nucleotide sequence: TGTGCCAGCAGCCCATCCGGTGCAGGTGTGGTTAACACTGAAGCTTTCTTT. Translated: CASSPSGAGVVNTEAFF.

This sequence joins TRBV5-1 and TRBJ1-5; possible D gene TRBD1, 5 bases. With 0 bases removed from V and 6 bases from J, the gap between germline ends came to 13 bases. Germline V lookup: CDR1 SGHRS, CDR2 YFSETQ. There are 15 residues in the CDR3. Here the CDR3 reads CASSLEGAASQPQHF. In DNA, the CDR3 is TGCGCCAGCAGCTTGGAAGGGGCGGCTAGTCAGCCCCAGCATTTT.

The chain uses TRBV30 and TRBJ2-3; TRBD2 aligns across 7 bases. Trimming took 3 bases from V and 2 from J; bases not matched to a gene: 8. CDR3 length equals 15 residues. Germline V gene lookup returns CDR1 GTSNPN and CDR2 SVGIG (reference sequence). The CDR3 DNA reads TGTGCCTGGAGCCGCACTAGCGCGTACACAGATACGCAGTATTTT. Residues: CAWSRTSAYTDTQYF.

The rearrangement links TRBV11-2 to TRBJ2-3, with TRBD2 matching over 8 bases. CDR1 is SGHAT, CDR2 FQNNGV, per germline. After removal of 6 bases from V and 0 bases from J, the junction contained 8 bases not matched to a gene. The CDR3 has 16 amino acids. In DNA form, the CDR3 reads TGTGCCAGCAGTCCTGGGACTAGAACTAGCACAGATACGCAGTATTTT. Translated, it gives CASSPGTRTSTDTQYF. The full variable domain, in which reference TRBV11-2 and TRBJ2-3 provide the parts outside the CDR3, is EAGVAQSPRYKIIEKRQSVAFWCNPISGHATLYWYQQILGQGPKLLIQFQNNGVVDDSQLPKDRFSAERLKGVDSTLKIQPAKLEDSAVYLCASSPGTRTSTDTQYFGPGTRLTVL.

This clone was found once. The chain links TRBV28 to TRBJ2-1; maybe TRBD1 (5 bases). Germline V gives CDR1 MDHEN, CDR2 SYDVKM. The CDR3 covers 15 residues. The ends were cut back, 7 bases at V and 4 bases at J, with 17 bases in the middle. The DNA for the CDR3 is TGTGCCAGCATTAAAGGGGTTTCAGGGTACAATGAGCAGTTCTTC. The encoded protein is CASIKGVSGYNEQFF.

The V gene is TRBV6-2 or TRBV6-3, the J gene TRBJ1-1; D remains ambiguous. The length of the CDR3 is 11 residues. Germline CDR1 reads MNHEY; CDR2 reads SVGEGT. Trimming took off 6 bases at V and 6 bases at J, with 8 bases between the two ends. CDR3 region: CASSGRAEAFF. In DNA form, the CDR3 reads TGTGCCAGCAGCGGGAGGGCTGAAGCTTTCTTT.

This chain joins TRBV10-3 and TRBJ1-6, with D possibly being TRBD1 (5 bases). The ends were cut back, 6 bases at V and 3 bases at J, with 12 bases in the middle. CDR1 ENHRY and CDR2 SYGVKD come from the germline V gene. The CDR3 spans 15 residues. The CDR3, as DNA: TGTGCCATCAGCCCGAGCGGGGGCTATAATTCACCCCTCCACTTT. Protein product: CAISPSGGYNSPLHF.

This chain joins TRBV28 and TRBJ1-2; D gene ambiguous. CDR1 and CDR2 (germline): MDHEN, SYDVKM. There are 12 residues in the CDR3. Trimming pared 3 bases from V and 5 bases from J, leaving 7 bases between. The CDR3 DNA reads as TGTGCCAGCAGTTTGCTAGATTATGGCTACACCTTC. It specifies CASSLLDYGYTF.

The genes are TRBV6-6 and TRBJ1-5; D is perhaps TRBD1 (5 bases). Per germline, CDR1 MNHNY and CDR2 SVGAGI (reference sequence). CDR3 length: 16 residues. Trimming removed 0 bases at V and 2 bases at J, with 11 bases between. In DNA form, the CDR3 reads TGTGCCAGCAGTTACTCCCAGGGAGGTCGCAATCAGCCCCAGCATTTT. Protein: CASSYSQGGRNQPQHF.

The CDR3 DNA sequence: TGTGCCAGCAGTTATACAGACACCGGGGAGCTGTTTTTT. Translated, it gives CASSYTDTGELFF. J is TRBJ2-2 and V is TRBV6-2 or TRBV6-3; the D is unclear. Germline CDR1 is MNHEY and CDR2 is SVGEGT. Trimming left V 3 bases short and J 3 bases short, with 5 bases between. The CDR3 sequence is 13 residues long.